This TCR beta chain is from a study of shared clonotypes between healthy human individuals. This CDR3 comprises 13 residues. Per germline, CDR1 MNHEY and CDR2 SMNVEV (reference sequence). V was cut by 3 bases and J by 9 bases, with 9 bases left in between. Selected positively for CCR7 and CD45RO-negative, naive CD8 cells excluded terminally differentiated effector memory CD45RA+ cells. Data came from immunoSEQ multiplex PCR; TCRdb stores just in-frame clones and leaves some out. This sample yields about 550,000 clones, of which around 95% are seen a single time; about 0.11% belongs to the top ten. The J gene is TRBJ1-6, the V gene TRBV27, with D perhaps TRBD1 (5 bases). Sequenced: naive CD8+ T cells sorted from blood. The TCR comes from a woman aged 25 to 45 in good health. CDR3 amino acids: CASSLAGRSPLHF. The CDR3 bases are TGTGCCAGCAGTTTGGCGGGACGTTCACCCCTCCACTTT.